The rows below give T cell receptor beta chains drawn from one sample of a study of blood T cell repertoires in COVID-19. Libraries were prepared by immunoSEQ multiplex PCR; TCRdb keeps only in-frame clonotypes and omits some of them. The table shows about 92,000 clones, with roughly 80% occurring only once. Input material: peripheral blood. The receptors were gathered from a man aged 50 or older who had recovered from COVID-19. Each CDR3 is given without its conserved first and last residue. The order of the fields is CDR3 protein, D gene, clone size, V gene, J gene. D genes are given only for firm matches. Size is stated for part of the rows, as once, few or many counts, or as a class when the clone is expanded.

cdr3_aa: ASSTSGATTDTQY
d_call: TRBD2
clone_size: NA
v_call: TRBV11-3
j_call: TRBJ2-3

cdr3_aa: ASSLAQGNSPLH
d_call: TRBD1
clone_size: few
v_call: TRBV5-4
j_call: TRBJ1-6

cdr3_aa: ASSTSGGYEQY
d_call: TRBD2
clone_size: NA
v_call: TRBV18
j_call: TRBJ2-7

cdr3_aa: ASTKNTEAF
d_call: NA
clone_size: NA
v_call: TRBV6-5
j_call: TRBJ1-1

cdr3_aa: STDGLAGTDTQY
d_call: TRBD2
clone_size: NA
v_call: TRBV29-1
j_call: TRBJ2-3

cdr3_aa: ASSLSGPGGYT
d_call: NA
clone_size: NA
v_call: TRBV27
j_call: TRBJ1-2

cdr3_aa: ASSISRGYEQY
d_call: NA
clone_size: NA
v_call: TRBV19
j_call: TRBJ2-7

cdr3_aa: ASSRIFGQGTSGREEENEQY
d_call: NA
clone_size: few
v_call: TRBV21-1
j_call: TRBJ2-7

cdr3_aa: ASSLVGGSFEKLF
d_call: NA
clone_size: NA
v_call: TRBV7-2
j_call: TRBJ1-4

cdr3_aa: ASSGDSLNTGELF
d_call: NA
clone_size: NA
v_call: TRBV9
j_call: TRBJ2-2

cdr3_aa: ASSQDAWNEKLF
d_call: NA
clone_size: NA
v_call: TRBV4-1
j_call: TRBJ1-4

cdr3_aa: AAGTPLNTEAF
d_call: NA
clone_size: once
v_call: TRBV25-1
j_call: TRBJ1-1

cdr3_aa: SASLGNTIY
d_call: NA
clone_size: few
v_call: TRBV29-1
j_call: TRBJ1-3

cdr3_aa: ASRSATDRGYSPLH
d_call: NA
clone_size: few
v_call: TRBV2
j_call: TRBJ1-6

cdr3_aa: ASSQIGGGPDTQY
d_call: TRBD2
clone_size: once
v_call: TRBV9
j_call: TRBJ2-3

cdr3_aa: ASSRTGSSYEQY
d_call: TRBD1
clone_size: NA
v_call: TRBV13
j_call: TRBJ2-7

cdr3_aa: SVVETDPYGYT
d_call: NA
clone_size: NA
v_call: TRBV29-1
j_call: TRBJ1-2

cdr3_aa: ASSLGDSPGTDTQY
d_call: TRBD1
clone_size: NA
v_call: TRBV5-4
j_call: TRBJ2-3

cdr3_aa: ASSLDTTISYEQY
d_call: NA
clone_size: NA
v_call: TRBV5-1
j_call: TRBJ2-7

cdr3_aa: ASSSTGILTEAF
d_call: NA
clone_size: NA
v_call: TRBV9
j_call: TRBJ1-1

cdr3_aa: ASSQEEGFGYNEQF
d_call: NA
clone_size: once
v_call: TRBV3-1/TRBV3-2
j_call: TRBJ2-1

cdr3_aa: AISERGQDLDTQY
d_call: TRBD1
clone_size: once
v_call: TRBV10-3
j_call: TRBJ2-3

cdr3_aa: ASTKAGTAYNEQF
d_call: TRBD1
clone_size: NA
v_call: TRBV25-1
j_call: TRBJ2-1

cdr3_aa: ASGLVQRRGHTEAF
d_call: NA
clone_size: NA
v_call: TRBV12-5
j_call: TRBJ1-1

cdr3_aa: ASGRQRTGEYTEAF
d_call: TRBD1
clone_size: NA
v_call: TRBV12-5
j_call: TRBJ1-1

cdr3_aa: ASSLGQNTGELF
d_call: NA
clone_size: few
v_call: TRBV5-4
j_call: TRBJ2-2

cdr3_aa: ASSQRLYEQY
d_call: NA
clone_size: NA
v_call: TRBV3-1/TRBV3-2
j_call: TRBJ2-7

cdr3_aa: ASSQKGQGARGYT
d_call: TRBD1
clone_size: NA
v_call: TRBV28
j_call: TRBJ1-2

cdr3_aa: ASSFLKRETHEQF
d_call: TRBD2
clone_size: NA
v_call: TRBV6-5
j_call: TRBJ2-1

cdr3_aa: ATSRQTGGDEQY
d_call: TRBD1
clone_size: NA
v_call: TRBV15
j_call: TRBJ2-7

cdr3_aa: ASSLGQGQPQH
d_call: TRBD1
clone_size: NA
v_call: TRBV5-1
j_call: TRBJ1-5

cdr3_aa: ASSQTGRTDTQY
d_call: NA
clone_size: once
v_call: TRBV19
j_call: TRBJ2-3

cdr3_aa: ASSLVGLAGRTGELF
d_call: TRBD2
clone_size: NA
v_call: TRBV7-2
j_call: TRBJ2-2

cdr3_aa: ASSRLTGTSGRVPQRTDTQY
d_call: NA
clone_size: NA
v_call: TRBV21-1
j_call: TRBJ2-3

cdr3_aa: ASNPDSWNTEAF
d_call: NA
clone_size: few
v_call: TRBV6-5
j_call: TRBJ1-1

cdr3_aa: ASSLVFDEQY
d_call: NA
clone_size: NA
v_call: TRBV7-9
j_call: TRBJ2-7

cdr3_aa: ASSPREDQPQH
d_call: NA
clone_size: NA
v_call: TRBV18
j_call: TRBJ1-5

cdr3_aa: ASSPQRGGYNEQF
d_call: TRBD2
clone_size: once
v_call: TRBV7-9
j_call: TRBJ2-1

cdr3_aa: ASSQERSYEQY
d_call: NA
clone_size: NA
v_call: TRBV3-1/TRBV3-2
j_call: TRBJ2-7

cdr3_aa: ASSPRTGNTDTQY
d_call: TRBD1
clone_size: NA
v_call: TRBV5-1
j_call: TRBJ2-3